The following is a T cell receptor beta chain sequence with its context. What it binds is unknown. Sample treatment: approximately 9-day PBMC culture with coronavirus spike peptide pools or control peptides (ViraFEST assay). Sequence data for DNA of cultured CD4+ T cells were generated by the Oncomine TCR Beta short-read assay. Scientists extracted genomic DNA from CD4+ T cells grown in culture. TCRdb fed the PCR reads into MiXCR, producing one record per CDR3 protein. Among some 15,000 distinct CDR3 sequences listed, over 50% were seen once. There are 17 residues in the CDR3. Unmatched junction bases numbered 12, after V lost 4 bases and J lost 2 bases. Germline V gene sequence: CDR1 SEHNR, CDR2 FQNEAQ (reference sequence). This record comes from a study of vaccination and CD4 T cells after COVID-19. The study's findings and limits: Convalescent patients displayed spike mono-reactivity in 304 of 307 vaccine-specific clones.

The sample comprised CD4+ T cells from blood, cultured in vitro. The sequence was obtained from a human donor who had recovered from COVID-19. The V call is TRBV7-9, the J call TRBJ2-3; 7 nucleotides match TRBD2. CDR3 protein: CASSSVWREKDTDTQYF. The CDR3 DNA sequence: TGTGCCAGCAGCTCCGTGTGGCGGGAGAAAGACACAGATACGCAGTATTTT.